The entry that follows covers one T cell receptor (beta chain) sequence. This table comes from immunoSEQ multiplex PCR, and its TCRdb copy is limited to in-frame clones, with some not included. The data show almost 70,000 clones, over 70% seen once. V was clipped by 4 bases and J by 7 bases, with 13 bases between them. CDR1 and CDR2 from the germline V gene are SNHLY and FYNNEI. The CDR3 spans 13 residues. This record comes from a study of technical replicates of blood from a handful of donors. The receptor's source is a human donor in good health. Some clones in this sample may be carry-over from other donors' samples. The sample comprised PBMCs. The J gene is TRBJ1-2, the V gene TRBV2; D ambiguous. The CDR3 sequence: CASSVTTSSGYTF. Written as DNA, the CDR3 is TGTGCCAGCAGTGTCACGACATCCTCTGGCTACACCTTC.